This T cell receptor beta chain was identified in a study of early T cells in non-severe SARS-CoV-2 infection. Attached unique molecular identifiers marked individual cDNA molecules. MiXCR, run by TCRdb on the 5' RACE reads, gives a single entry per CDR3 protein. This table holds 25,000 to 35,000 distinct CDR3 sequences, around 5.8% found once. This clonotype has a handful of counts. This clonotype was sampled from an adult who was a healthcare worker with PCR-confirmed SARS-CoV-2 infection or an uninfected control (not recorded which). Sequenced sample: whole blood.

The CDR3 DNA follows: TGCGCCAGCAGCCAAGAGGACGGGAGGGCCCATGTCAGTGAGCAGTTCTTC. The encoded protein is CASSQEDGRAHVSEQFF. The rearrangement joins TRBV4-1 to TRBJ2-1; 8 nucleotides agree with TRBD2. The CDR3 is 17 amino acids. The germline CDR1 and CDR2 sequences are MGHRA and YSYEKL. V shed 0 bases, J shed 9 bases, and the junction held 13 bases outside the gene matches.